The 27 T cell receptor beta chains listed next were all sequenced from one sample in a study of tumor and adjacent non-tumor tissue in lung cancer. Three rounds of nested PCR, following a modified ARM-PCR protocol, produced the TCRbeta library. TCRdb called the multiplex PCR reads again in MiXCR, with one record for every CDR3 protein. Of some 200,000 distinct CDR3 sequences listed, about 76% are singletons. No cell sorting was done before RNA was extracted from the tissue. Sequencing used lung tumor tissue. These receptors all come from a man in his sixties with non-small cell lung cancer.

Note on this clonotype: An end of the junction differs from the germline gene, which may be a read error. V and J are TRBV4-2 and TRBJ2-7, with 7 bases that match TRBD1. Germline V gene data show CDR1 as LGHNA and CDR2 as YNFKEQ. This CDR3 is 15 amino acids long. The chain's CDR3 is CDSSQDWDRFYEHYF. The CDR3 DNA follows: TGTGACAGCAGCCAAGATTGGGACAGATTCTACGAGCACTACTTC.

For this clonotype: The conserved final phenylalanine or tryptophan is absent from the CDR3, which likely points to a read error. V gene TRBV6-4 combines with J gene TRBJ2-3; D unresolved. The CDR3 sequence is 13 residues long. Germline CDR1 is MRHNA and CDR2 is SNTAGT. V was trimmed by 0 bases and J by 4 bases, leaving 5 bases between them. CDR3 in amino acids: CASSDSSSDTQYV. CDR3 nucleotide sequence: TGTGCCAGCAGTGACTCCAGCTCAGATACGCAGTATGTT.

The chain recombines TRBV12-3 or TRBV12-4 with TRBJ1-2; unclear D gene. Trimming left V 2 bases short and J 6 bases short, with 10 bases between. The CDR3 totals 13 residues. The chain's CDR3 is CASSLQGGDGYTF. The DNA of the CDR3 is TGTGCCAGCAGTTTACAAGGCGGGGATGGCTACACCTTC.

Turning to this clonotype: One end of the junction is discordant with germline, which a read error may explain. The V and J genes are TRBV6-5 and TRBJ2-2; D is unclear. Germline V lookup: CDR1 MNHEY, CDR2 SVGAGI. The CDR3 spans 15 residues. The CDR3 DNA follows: TGTGCCAGCAGTTACCGGGCAGCCTACACCGTGGAGCTGCTTTTT. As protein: CASSYRAAYTVELLF.

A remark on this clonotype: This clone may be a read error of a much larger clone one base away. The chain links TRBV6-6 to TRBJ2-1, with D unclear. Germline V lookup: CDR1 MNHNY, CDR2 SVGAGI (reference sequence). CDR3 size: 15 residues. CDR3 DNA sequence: TGTGCCTGCAGCCCTGGGTATAATGAGGTCTATGAGCAGTTCTTC. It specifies CACSPGYNEVYEQFF.

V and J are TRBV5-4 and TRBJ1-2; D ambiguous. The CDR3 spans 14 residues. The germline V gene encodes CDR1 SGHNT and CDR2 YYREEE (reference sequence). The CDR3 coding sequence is TGTACCGGCAGCTTGGCGTCGGACCTTGGTGGCTACACCTTC. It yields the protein CTGSLASDLGGYTF.

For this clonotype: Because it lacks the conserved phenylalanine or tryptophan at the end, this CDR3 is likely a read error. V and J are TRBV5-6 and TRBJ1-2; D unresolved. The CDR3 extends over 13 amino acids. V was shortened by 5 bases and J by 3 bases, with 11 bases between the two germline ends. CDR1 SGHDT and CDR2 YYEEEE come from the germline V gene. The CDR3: CASSIGLYYGYTL. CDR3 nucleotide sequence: TGTGCCAGCAGTATAGGGCTCTACTATGGCTACACCTTA.

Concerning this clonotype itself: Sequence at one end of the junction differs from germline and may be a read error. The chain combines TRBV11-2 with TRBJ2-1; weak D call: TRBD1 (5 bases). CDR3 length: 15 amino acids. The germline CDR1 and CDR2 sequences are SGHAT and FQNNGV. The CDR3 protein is CASSFRAGLVVEQLF. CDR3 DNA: TGTGCCAGCAGCTTTCGAGCAGGGTTGGTAGTTGAGCAGCTCTTC.

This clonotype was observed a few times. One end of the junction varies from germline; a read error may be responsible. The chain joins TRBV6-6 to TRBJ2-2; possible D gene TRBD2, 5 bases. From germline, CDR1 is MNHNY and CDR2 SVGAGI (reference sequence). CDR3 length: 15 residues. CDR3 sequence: CVSSSYGVDTGELFF. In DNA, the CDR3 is TGTGTCAGCAGCTCATACGGGGTCGACACCGGGGAGTTGTTTTTT.

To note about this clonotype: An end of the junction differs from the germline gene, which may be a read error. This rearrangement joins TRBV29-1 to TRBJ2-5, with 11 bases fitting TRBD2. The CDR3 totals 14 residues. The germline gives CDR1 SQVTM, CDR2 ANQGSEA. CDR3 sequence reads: CSVELAGGRETHYF. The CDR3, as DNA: TGCAGCGTTGAATTAGCGGGAGGGCGGGAGACCCATTACTTC.

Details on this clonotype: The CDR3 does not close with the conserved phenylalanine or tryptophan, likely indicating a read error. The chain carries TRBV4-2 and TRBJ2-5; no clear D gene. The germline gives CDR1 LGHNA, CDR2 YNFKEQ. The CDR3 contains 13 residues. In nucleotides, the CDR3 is TGTGCCATCAGCCAAGATCCACAAGAGACCCAGTACTTA. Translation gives CAISQDPQETQYL.

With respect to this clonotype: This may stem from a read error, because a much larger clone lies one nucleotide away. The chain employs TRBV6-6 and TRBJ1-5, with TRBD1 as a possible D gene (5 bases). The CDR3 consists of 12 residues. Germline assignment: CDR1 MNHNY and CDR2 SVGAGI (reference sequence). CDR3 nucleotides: TGTACCGTTGGGGCAGGAAATCAGCCCCAGCATTTT. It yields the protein CTVGAGNQPQHF.

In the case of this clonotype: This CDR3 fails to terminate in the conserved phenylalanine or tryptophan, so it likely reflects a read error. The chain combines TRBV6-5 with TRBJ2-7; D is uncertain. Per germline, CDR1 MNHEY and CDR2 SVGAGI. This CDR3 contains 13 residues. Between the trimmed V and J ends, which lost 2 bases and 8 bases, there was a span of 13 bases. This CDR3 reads CASSYEAERKQYL. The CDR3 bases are TGTGCCAGCAGTTACGAAGCTGAACGCAAGCAGTACTTA.

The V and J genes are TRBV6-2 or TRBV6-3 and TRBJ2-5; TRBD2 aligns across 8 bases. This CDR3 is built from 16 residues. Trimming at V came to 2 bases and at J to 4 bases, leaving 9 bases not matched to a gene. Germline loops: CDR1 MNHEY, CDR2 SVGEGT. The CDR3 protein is CASSYPREGPGETQYF. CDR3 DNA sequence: TGTGCCAGCAGTTACCCACGGGAGGGCCCGGGAGAGACCCAGTACTTC.

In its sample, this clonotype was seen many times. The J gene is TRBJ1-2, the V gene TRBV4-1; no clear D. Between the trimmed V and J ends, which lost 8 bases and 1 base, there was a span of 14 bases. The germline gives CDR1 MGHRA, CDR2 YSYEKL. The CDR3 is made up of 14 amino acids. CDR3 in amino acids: CASQRTASNYGYTF. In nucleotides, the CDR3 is TGCGCCAGCCAACGTACGGCGAGTAACTATGGCTACACCTTC.

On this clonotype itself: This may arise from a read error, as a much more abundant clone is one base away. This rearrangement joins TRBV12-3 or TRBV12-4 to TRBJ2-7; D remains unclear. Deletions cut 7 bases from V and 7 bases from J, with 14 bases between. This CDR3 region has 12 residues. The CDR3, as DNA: TGTGCCAGCACCGCCGTCTGGCTGGAGCAGTACTTC. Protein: CASTAVWLEQYF.

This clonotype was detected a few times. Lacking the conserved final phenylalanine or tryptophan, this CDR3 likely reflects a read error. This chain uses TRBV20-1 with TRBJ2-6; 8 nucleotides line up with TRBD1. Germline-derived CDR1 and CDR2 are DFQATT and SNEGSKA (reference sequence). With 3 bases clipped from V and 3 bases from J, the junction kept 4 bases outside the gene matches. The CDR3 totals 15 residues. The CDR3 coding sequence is TGCAGTGCTAGGGGACAGGTTGTTGGGGCCAACGTCCTGACTTCC. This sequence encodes CSARGQVVGANVLTS.

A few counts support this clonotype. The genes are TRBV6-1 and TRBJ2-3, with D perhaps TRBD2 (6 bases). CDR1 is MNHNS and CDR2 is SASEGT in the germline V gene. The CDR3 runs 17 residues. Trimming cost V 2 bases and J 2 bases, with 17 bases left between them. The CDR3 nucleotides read TGTGCCAGCAGTGAAAAGTGGAGGGGTGGACACACAGATACGCAGTATTTT. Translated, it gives CASSEKWRGGHTDTQYF.

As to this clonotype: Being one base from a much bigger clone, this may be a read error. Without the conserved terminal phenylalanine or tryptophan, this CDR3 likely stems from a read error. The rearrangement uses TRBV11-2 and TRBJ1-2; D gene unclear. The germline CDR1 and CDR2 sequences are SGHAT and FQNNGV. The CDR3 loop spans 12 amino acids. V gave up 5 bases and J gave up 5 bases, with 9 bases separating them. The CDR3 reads CASSHAGYGYTL. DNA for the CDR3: TGTGCCAGCAGCCATGCAGGTTATGGCTACACCTTA.

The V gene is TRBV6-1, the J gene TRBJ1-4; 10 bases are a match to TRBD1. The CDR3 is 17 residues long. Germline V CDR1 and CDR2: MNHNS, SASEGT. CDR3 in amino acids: CARSERGTGVRWEKLFF. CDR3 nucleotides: TGTGCTAGGAGTGAACGAGGGACAGGGGTCCGTTGGGAAAAACTGTTTTTT.

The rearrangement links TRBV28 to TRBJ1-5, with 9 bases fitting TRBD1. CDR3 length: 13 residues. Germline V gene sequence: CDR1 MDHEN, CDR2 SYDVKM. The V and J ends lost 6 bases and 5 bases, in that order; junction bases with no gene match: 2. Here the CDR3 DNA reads TGTGCCAGCAGGAGACAGGGGGATCAGCCCCAGCATTTT. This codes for CASRRQGDQPQHF.

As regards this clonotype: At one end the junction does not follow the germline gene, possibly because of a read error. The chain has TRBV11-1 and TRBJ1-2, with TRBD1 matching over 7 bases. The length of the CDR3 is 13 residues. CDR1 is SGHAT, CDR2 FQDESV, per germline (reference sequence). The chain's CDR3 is CASSVGQRYGYTF. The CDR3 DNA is TGTGCCAGCAGCGTGGGACAGAGGTATGGCTACACTTTC.

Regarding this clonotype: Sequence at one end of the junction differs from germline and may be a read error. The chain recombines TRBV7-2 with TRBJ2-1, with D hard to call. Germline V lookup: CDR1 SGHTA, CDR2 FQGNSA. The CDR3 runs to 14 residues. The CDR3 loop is CASNLDLVLREQFF. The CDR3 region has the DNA TGTGCCAGCAACTTAGATCTAGTCCTGAGGGAGCAGTTCTTC.

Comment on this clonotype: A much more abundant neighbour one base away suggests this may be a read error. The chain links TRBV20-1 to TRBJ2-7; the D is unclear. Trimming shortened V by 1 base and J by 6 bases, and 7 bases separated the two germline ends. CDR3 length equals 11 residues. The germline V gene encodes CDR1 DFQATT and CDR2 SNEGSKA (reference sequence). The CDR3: CSARGKGEQYF. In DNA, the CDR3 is TGCAGTGCTAGAGGGAAAGGCGAGCAGTACTTC.

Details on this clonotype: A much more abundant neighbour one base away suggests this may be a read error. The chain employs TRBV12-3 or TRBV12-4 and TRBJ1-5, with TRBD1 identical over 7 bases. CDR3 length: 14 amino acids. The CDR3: CVSSLTGGNQPQHF. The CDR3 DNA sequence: TGTGTCAGCAGCCTAACAGGGGGCAATCAGCCCCAGCATTTT.

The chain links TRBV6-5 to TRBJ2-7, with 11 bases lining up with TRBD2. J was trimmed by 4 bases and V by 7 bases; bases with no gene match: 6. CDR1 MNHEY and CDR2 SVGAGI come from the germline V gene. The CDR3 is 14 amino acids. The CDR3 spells CASTRTSGLYEQYF. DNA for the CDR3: TGTGCCAGCACCAGGACTAGCGGGTTATACGAGCAGTACTTC.

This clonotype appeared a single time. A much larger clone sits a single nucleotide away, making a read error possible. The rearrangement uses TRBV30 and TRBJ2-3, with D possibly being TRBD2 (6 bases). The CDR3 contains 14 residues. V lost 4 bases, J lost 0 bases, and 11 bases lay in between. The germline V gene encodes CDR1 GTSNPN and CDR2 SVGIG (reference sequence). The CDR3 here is CAWNLALSTDTQYF. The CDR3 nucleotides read TGTGCCTGGAATCTAGCGCTTAGCACAGATACGCAGTATTTT.